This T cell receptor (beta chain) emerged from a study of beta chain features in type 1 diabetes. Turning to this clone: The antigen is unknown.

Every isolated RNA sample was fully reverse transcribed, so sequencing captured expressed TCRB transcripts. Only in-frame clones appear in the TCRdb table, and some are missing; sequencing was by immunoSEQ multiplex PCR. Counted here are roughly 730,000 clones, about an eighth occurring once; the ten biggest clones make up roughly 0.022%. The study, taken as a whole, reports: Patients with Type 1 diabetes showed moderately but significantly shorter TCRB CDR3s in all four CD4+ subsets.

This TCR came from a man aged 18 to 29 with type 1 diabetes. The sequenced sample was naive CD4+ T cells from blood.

The CDR3 loop is CASSPGDRTDTQYF. The CDR3 coding sequence is TGTGCCAGCAGCCCGGGGGACCGCACAGATACGCAGTATTTT. This chain joins TRBV28 and TRBJ2-3; weak D call: TRBD2 (6 bases). The CDR3 totals 14 residues. V shed 6 bases and J shed 1 base, with 11 bases lying between them. CDR1 is MDHEN and CDR2 is SYDVKM in the germline V gene.